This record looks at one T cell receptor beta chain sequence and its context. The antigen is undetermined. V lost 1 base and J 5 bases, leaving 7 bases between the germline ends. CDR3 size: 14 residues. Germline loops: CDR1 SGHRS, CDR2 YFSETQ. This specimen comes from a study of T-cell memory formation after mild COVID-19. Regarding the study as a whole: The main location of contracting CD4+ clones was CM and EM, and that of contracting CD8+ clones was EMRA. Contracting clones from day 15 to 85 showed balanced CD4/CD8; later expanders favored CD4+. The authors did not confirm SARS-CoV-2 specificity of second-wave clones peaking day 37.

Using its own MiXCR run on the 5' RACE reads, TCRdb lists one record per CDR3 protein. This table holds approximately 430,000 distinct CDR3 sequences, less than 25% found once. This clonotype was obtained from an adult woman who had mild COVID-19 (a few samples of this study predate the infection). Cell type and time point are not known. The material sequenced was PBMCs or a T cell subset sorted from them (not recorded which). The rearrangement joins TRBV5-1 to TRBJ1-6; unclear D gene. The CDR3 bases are TGCGCCAGCAGCTTGACGGCCGATAATTCACCCCTCCACTTT. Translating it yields CASSLTADNSPLHF.